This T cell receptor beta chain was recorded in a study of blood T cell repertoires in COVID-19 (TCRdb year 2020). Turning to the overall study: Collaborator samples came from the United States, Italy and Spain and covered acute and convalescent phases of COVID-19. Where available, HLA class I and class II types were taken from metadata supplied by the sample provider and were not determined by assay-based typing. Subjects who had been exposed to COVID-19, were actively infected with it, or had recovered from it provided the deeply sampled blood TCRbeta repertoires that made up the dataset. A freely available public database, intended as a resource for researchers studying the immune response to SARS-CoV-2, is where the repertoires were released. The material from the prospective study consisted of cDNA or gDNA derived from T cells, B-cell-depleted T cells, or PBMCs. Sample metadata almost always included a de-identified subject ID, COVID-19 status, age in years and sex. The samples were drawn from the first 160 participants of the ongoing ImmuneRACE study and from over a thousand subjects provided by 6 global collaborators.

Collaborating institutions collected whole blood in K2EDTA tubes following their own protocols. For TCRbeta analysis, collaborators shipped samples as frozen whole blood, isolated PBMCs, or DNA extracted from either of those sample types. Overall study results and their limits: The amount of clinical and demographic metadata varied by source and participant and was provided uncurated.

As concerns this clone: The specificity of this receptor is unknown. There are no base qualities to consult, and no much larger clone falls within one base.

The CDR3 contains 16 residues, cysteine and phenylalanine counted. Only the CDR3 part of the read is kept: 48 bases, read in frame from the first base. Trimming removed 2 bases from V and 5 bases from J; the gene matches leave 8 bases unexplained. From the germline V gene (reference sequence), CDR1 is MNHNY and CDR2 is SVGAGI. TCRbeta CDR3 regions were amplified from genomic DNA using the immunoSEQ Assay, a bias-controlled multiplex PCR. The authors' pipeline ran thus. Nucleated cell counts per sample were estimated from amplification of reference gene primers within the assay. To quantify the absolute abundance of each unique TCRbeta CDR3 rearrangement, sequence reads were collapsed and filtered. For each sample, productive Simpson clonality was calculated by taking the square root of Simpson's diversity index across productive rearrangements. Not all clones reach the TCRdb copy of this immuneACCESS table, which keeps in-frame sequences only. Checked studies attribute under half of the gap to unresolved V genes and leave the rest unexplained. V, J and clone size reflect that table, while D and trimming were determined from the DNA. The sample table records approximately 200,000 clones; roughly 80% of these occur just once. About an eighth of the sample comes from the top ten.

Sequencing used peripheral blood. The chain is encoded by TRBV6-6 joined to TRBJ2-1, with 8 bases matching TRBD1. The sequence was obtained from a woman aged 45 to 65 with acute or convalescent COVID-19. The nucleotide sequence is TGTGCCAGCAGTTACCCCACCGGGACAGGCCACAATGAGCAGTTCTTC. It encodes CASSYPTGTGHNEQFF.